This T cell receptor beta chain was found in a study of cytomegalovirus exposure and HLA in healthy donors. The CDR3 extends over 16 amino acids. Germline CDR1 and CDR2: ENHRY and SYGVKD. The V gene lost 0 bases and the J gene lost 0 bases, with 11 bases spanning the gap. Produced via immunoSEQ multiplex PCR; TCRdb's table is partial and in-frame only. This sample carries 82,000 or so clones, around 94% of them seen once, and the ten largest clones take about 0.61%. The chain recombines TRBV10-3 with TRBJ1-2; no clear D gene. The sequenced sample consisted of PBMCs. This clonotype originated in a man between 18 and 29 years old in good health and CMV-seronegative. The CDR3 loop reads CAISESGTGANYGYTF. CDR3 nucleotides: TGTGCCATCAGTGAGTCTGGCACTGGAGCTAACTATGGCTACACCTTC.